Below, 32 T cell receptor beta chains from the same sample are listed, as sequenced in a study of T cell responses to AZD1222 COVID-19 vaccine. The method was immunoSEQ multiplex PCR; TCRdb's version includes in-frame clones alone and lacks a portion of them. This table has 83,000 or so clones, less than 95% appearing once. Sample: peripheral blood, taken 28 days after the second AZD1222 dose. These receptors came from an adult who received the AZD1222 COVID-19 vaccine.

The V call is TRBV5-6, the J call TRBJ1-2; D call uncertain. Germline V gives CDR1 SGHDT, CDR2 YYEEEE. Trimming shortened V by 0 bases and J by 1 base, and 10 bases separated the two germline ends. The CDR3 is 15 residues long. The CDR3 reads CASSLAWGYNYGYTF. The CDR3 coding sequence is TGTGCCAGCAGCTTGGCCTGGGGATATAACTATGGCTACACCTTC.

The rearrangement joins TRBV7-8 to TRBJ1-2; D remains ambiguous. V was pared by 1 base and J by 2 bases, with 8 bases between. The length of the CDR3 is 14 residues. CDR1 is SGHVS, CDR2 FQNEAQ, per germline. DNA for the CDR3: TGTGCCAGCAGCTTAGAGCGTTTAAACTATGGCTACACCTTC. Amino acid sequence: CASSLERLNYGYTF.

The V gene is TRBV7-8, the J gene TRBJ2-7; D remains unclear. The CDR3 loop spans 15 amino acids. Germline loops: CDR1 SGHVS, CDR2 FQNEAQ. Trimming stripped 5 bases from V and 3 bases from J, with 17 bases between. The CDR3 DNA reads as TGTGCCAGCAGCCTCCTTCGATTTAGGGTCTACGAGCAGTACTTC. Translated: CASSLLRFRVYEQYF.

The V gene is TRBV6-5, the J gene TRBJ1-5; D is possibly TRBD1 (6 bases). CDR1 is MNHEY and CDR2 is SVGAGI in the germline V gene. CDR3 length: 15 amino acids. The V and J ends lost 5 bases and 0 bases respectively, with 11 bases between them. The CDR3 sequence is CASSPGTNSNQPQHF. The DNA of the CDR3 is TGTGCCAGCAGTCCCGGGACAAATAGCAATCAGCCCCAGCATTTT.

The chain combines TRBV12-5 with TRBJ2-1, with TRBD2 matching over 11 bases. The germline CDR1 and CDR2 sequences are LGHNT and FRNRAP. The length of the CDR3 is 17 residues. J gave up 0 bases and V 3 bases, and 4 bases lay outside the gene matches. The CDR3 DNA follows: TGTGCTAGTGGTTTACCTAGCGGGGGGAGCTCCTACAATGAGCAGTTCTTC. Translated, it gives CASGLPSGGSSYNEQFF.

This chain joins TRBV18 and TRBJ1-2, with TRBD1 matching over 9 bases. The CDR3 runs to 14 residues. Germline V lookup: CDR1 KGHSH, CDR2 LQKENI. Germline trimming cut 4 bases from V and 5 bases from J; bases unmatched to any gene: 5. Here the CDR3 reads CASSLTGTGYGYTF. For the CDR3, the DNA is TGTGCCAGCTCACTTACCGGGACAGGGTATGGCTACACCTTC.

V and J are TRBV30 and TRBJ2-5, with D possibly matching TRBD1 (6 bases). V was pared by 5 bases and J by 5 bases, with 12 bases between. This CDR3 comprises 12 residues. Germline V gives CDR1 GTSNPN, CDR2 SVGIG (reference sequence). The CDR3 here is CAWGTTLETQYF. In DNA, the CDR3 is TGTGCCTGGGGGACAACGCTGGAGACCCAGTACTTC.

V usage is TRBV6-2 or TRBV6-3 and J usage is TRBJ1-1; tentative D call: TRBD1 (6 bases). The V end lost 4 bases, the J end lost 2 bases, and 17 bases lay between the germline ends. The CDR3 extends over 16 amino acids. The germline V gene encodes CDR1 MNHEY and CDR2 SVGEGT. The CDR3 reads CASSSPSTGANTEAFF. In DNA form, the CDR3 reads TGTGCCAGCAGTTCCCCTTCGACAGGCGCAAACACTGAAGCTTTCTTT.

The chain joins TRBV7-3 to TRBJ2-2; 9 bases are a match to TRBD2. Germline trimming cut 5 bases from V and 1 base from J; bases unmatched to any gene: 5. Germline V CDR1 and CDR2: SGHTA, FQGTGA. The CDR3 contains 16 residues. The DNA for the CDR3 is TGTGCCAGCAGCCTTCTAGCGGGACGGAACACCGGGGAGCTGTTTTTT. Its translation is CASSLLAGRNTGELFF.

V gene TRBV6-5 combines with J gene TRBJ2-7; D is perhaps TRBD2 (6 bases). CDR3 length: 14 amino acids. Trimming took off 6 bases at V and 2 bases at J, with 14 bases between the two ends. Looked up from germline, CDR1 is MNHEY and CDR2 is SVGAGI. CDR3 loop: CASSRGLDPYEQYF. CDR3 in DNA: TGTGCCAGCAGCCGGGGGTTGGATCCCTACGAGCAGTACTTC.

The chain uses TRBV27 and TRBJ2-7; D uncertain. The V gene lost 8 bases and the J gene lost 1 base, with 15 bases spanning the gap. CDR1 is MNHEY, CDR2 SMNVEV, per germline (reference sequence). This CDR3 region has 14 residues. The CDR3 nucleotides are TGTGCCAGCTGCGTTGGGCCCGGGTCCTACGAGCAGTACTTC. Translating it yields CASCVGPGSYEQYF.

The chain is built from TRBV5-1 and TRBJ2-5, with 7 bases that match TRBD1. The CDR3 covers 17 residues. J lost 4 bases, V lost 4 bases, and 16 bases had no gene match. The germline CDR1 and CDR2 sequences are SGHRS and YFSETQ. CDR3 sequence (DNA): TGCGCCAGCAGCCCCGGGGACAGTACTATTGGGGGAGAGACCCAGTACTTC. Translated, it gives CASSPGDSTIGGETQYF. The whole variable domain, filled in from reference TRBV5-1 and TRBJ2-5, reads KAGVTQTPRYLIKTRGQQVTLSCSPISGHRSVSWYQQTPGQGLQFLFEYFSETQRNKGNFPGRFSGRQFSNSRSEMNVSTLELGDSALYLCASSPGDSTIGGETQYFGPGTRLLVL.

V gene TRBV28 combines with J gene TRBJ2-1; 9 bases agree with TRBD2. This CDR3 is built from 14 residues. The J segment lost 7 bases and the V segment lost 5 bases, leaving 6 bases of the junction unmatched. The germline V gene encodes CDR1 MDHEN and CDR2 SYDVKM. As DNA, the CDR3 is TGTGCCAGCAGTACGGCGGGAGGGCTGAATGAGCAGTTCTTC. This sequence encodes CASSTAGGLNEQFF. The variable domain in full, with the rest retrieved from reference TRBV28 and TRBJ2-1, is DVKVTQSSRYLVKRTGEKVFLECVQDMDHENMFWYRQDPGLGLRLIYFSYDVKMKEKGDIPEGYSVSREKKERFSLILESASTNQTSMYLCASSTAGGLNEQFFGPGTRLTVL.

The chain couples TRBV20-1 to TRBJ2-1; D ambiguous. Germline V gene lookup returns CDR1 DFQATT and CDR2 SNEGSKA (reference sequence). This CDR3 has 11 residues. V lost 3 bases to trimming and J lost 7 bases, with 7 bases between them. The CDR3 DNA is TGCAGTGCTAGGGGTGTGAATGAGCAGTTCTTC. Its translation is CSARGVNEQFF.

The rearrangement links TRBV5-1 to TRBJ1-6; TRBD1 matches 11 bases. The ends lost 2 bases at V and 10 bases at J; junction bases unmatched: 8. The CDR3 extends over 16 amino acids. The V gene's germline CDR1 is SGHRS and CDR2 YFSETQ. DNA of the CDR3: TGCGCCAGCAGCTTCGCCTCTTGGACAGGGGGCTCACCCCTCCACTTT. Its protein product is CASSFASWTGGSPLHF.

The chain has TRBV27 and TRBJ1-1; D remains ambiguous. CDR1 and CDR2 (germline): MNHEY, SMNVEV (reference sequence). V shed 3 bases and J shed 5 bases, with 10 bases lying between them. The CDR3 has 13 residues. The CDR3 region is CASSFGRGTEAFF. The CDR3 nucleotides read TGTGCCAGCAGTTTTGGAAGAGGGACTGAAGCTTTCTTT.

This chain connects TRBV5-4 to TRBJ2-3, with TRBD2 matching over 8 bases. The CDR3 contains 15 residues. The germline V gene has CDR1 SGHNT and CDR2 YYREEE (reference sequence). V lost 3 bases to trimming and J lost 3 bases; unmatched junction nucleotides: 6. CDR3 protein: CASSYSSGRTDTQYF. CDR3 bases: TGTGCCAGCAGCTACTCGAGCGGGAGAACAGATACGCAGTATTTT.

This chain connects TRBV29-1 to TRBJ2-1, with a weak D call TRBD2 (5 bases). Germline assignment: CDR1 SQVTM and CDR2 ANQGSEA. Trimming removed 5 bases at V and 12 bases at J, with 20 bases between. The CDR3 runs 13 residues. Here the CDR3 DNA reads TGCAGCGTTCTCCCTCAAACTAGTCTCCCGCAGTTCTTC. Protein product: CSVLPQTSLPQFF.

The chain employs TRBV2 and TRBJ2-4; D may be TRBD2 (6 bases). V lost 5 bases and J 4 bases, leaving 15 bases between the germline ends. CDR1 SNHLY and CDR2 FYNNEI come from the germline V gene. The CDR3 sequence is 15 residues long. The DNA for the CDR3 is TGTGCCAGCAGTCCCTCCCGCGGACTAAAAAACATTCAGTACTTC. Its protein is CASSPSRGLKNIQYF.

V usage is TRBV5-4 and J usage is TRBJ2-7; 7 bases map to TRBD1. The CDR3 totals 14 residues. J gave up 2 bases and V 4 bases, and 6 bases lay outside the gene matches. Germline lookup yields CDR1 SGHNT and CDR2 YYREEE (reference sequence). The CDR3 protein is CASSGDSFPYEQYF. As DNA, the CDR3 is TGTGCCAGCAGCGGGGACAGTTTCCCCTACGAGCAGTACTTC.

J is TRBJ1-3 and V is TRBV5-1; tentative D call: TRBD1 (6 bases). CDR1 is SGHRS and CDR2 is YFSETQ in the germline V gene. CDR3 length: 15 amino acids. Between the trimmed V and J ends, which lost 4 bases and 6 bases, there was a span of 17 bases. In nucleotides, the CDR3 is TGCGCCAGCAGCCGCTCCGGGGGCAGCGAAAACACCATATATTTT. Its translation: CASSRSGGSENTIYF.

The chain combines TRBV30 with TRBJ2-7, with 9 bases fitting TRBD2. This CDR3 has 13 residues. Trimming took 1 base from V and 6 from J; bases not matched to a gene: 4. Germline V lookup: CDR1 GTSNPN, CDR2 SVGIG (reference sequence). CDR3 in DNA: TGTGCCTGGAGTGGGGGACTAGCACCCGAGCAGTACTTC. Amino acid sequence: CAWSGGLAPEQYF.

V usage is TRBV4-3 and J usage is TRBJ1-5; unclear D gene. Trimming pared 7 bases from V and 2 bases from J, leaving 15 bases between. CDR3 length: 15 residues. Germline values: CDR1 LGHNA, CDR2 YSLEER. Here the CDR3 DNA reads TGCGCCAGCAAATTAACCCCCACGGGCAATCAGCCCCAGCATTTT. Its protein is CASKLTPTGNQPQHF.

The chain links TRBV15 to TRBJ2-1, with TRBD2 identical over 7 bases. Germline loops: CDR1 LNHNV, CDR2 YYDKDF (reference sequence). V lost 5 bases, J lost 1 base, and 8 bases stayed unmatched. This CDR3 has 16 amino acids. In DNA, the CDR3 is TGTGCCACCAGCCCCATGGCGGGAGTTTCCTACAATGAGCAGTTCTTC. Protein: CATSPMAGVSYNEQFF.

The sample holds one count of this clone. The chain recombines TRBV5-1 with TRBJ2-1; no reliable D call. CDR3 length: 13 amino acids. Trimming left V 0 bases short and J 6 bases short, with 7 bases between. Germline assignment: CDR1 SGHRS and CDR2 YFSETQ. The CDR3 coding sequence is TGCGCCAGCAGCTTGGGGGTGGCCAATGAGCAGTTCTTC. It yields the protein CASSLGVANEQFF.

J is TRBJ2-1 and V is TRBV10-2; possible D gene TRBD1, 6 bases. The CDR3 is 12 residues long. V shed 3 bases and J shed 9 bases, with 9 bases lying between them. CDR1 is WSHSY, CDR2 SAAADI, per germline. The CDR3 protein is CASSERGFEQFF. The CDR3 DNA is TGCGCCAGCAGTGAAAGGGGGTTTGAGCAGTTCTTC.

V usage is TRBV15 and J usage is TRBJ2-3; D uncertain. V shed 0 bases and J shed 2 bases, with 9 bases lying between them. CDR3 length: 15 amino acids. The V gene's germline CDR1 is LNHNV and CDR2 YYDKDF (reference sequence). This chain's CDR3 is CATSRDDEPTDTQYF. The CDR3 DNA is TGTGCCACCAGCAGAGACGACGAACCCACAGATACGCAGTATTTT.

The rearrangement links TRBV5-1 to TRBJ2-2; 8 nucleotides agree with TRBD1. The CDR3 is 15 amino acids. Losses at the gene ends were 4 bases for V and 5 bases for J; bases not matched to a gene: 7. Germline V gene lookup returns CDR1 SGHRS and CDR2 YFSETQ. The CDR3 coding sequence is TGCGCCAGCAGCCCTGACAGGGGAGGTACCGGGGAGCTGTTTTTT. Its protein is CASSPDRGGTGELFF.

V usage is TRBV7-8 and J usage is TRBJ2-7; D might be TRBD1 or TRBD2, each matching 5 bases. The CDR3 runs 14 residues. Trimming removed 5 bases from V and 2 bases from J, with 13 bases in between. Per the germline V gene, CDR1 is SGHVS and CDR2 is FQNEAQ. The CDR3 coding sequence is TGTGCCAGCAGCCTTAGTAGGGACGCCTACGAGCAGTACTTC. It yields the protein CASSLSRDAYEQYF.

The chain carries TRBV24-1 and TRBJ2-3; D not certain. Deletions cut 2 bases from V and 2 bases from J, with 10 bases between. This CDR3 comprises 15 residues. Germline V gene lookup returns CDR1 KGHDR and CDR2 SFDVKD. CDR3 nucleotides: TGTGCCACCAGTGATTCTGGCAGTACCACAGATACGCAGTATTTT. Amino acid sequence: CATSDSGSTTDTQYF.

This clone was seen just once. The chain is built from TRBV6-5 and TRBJ1-3; 7 nucleotides match TRBD1. Germline assignment: CDR1 MNHEY and CDR2 SVGAGI. V lost 6 bases and J lost 3; bases outside the gene matches: 5. This CDR3 has 14 residues. The CDR3 DNA sequence: TGTGCCAGCAGACTAGGGGGCTATGGAAACACCATATATTTT. It codes for CASRLGGYGNTIYF.

The chain carries TRBV11-2 and TRBJ2-3, with D maybe TRBD1 (6 bases). The length of the CDR3 is 13 residues. The germline V and J ends were trimmed by 2 bases and 6 bases, with 9 bases remaining between them. CDR1 and CDR2 from the germline V gene are SGHAT and FQNNGV. DNA for the CDR3: TGTGCCAGCAGCTTATCCCAGGGGGATACGCAGTATTTT. Translated, it gives CASSLSQGDTQYF.